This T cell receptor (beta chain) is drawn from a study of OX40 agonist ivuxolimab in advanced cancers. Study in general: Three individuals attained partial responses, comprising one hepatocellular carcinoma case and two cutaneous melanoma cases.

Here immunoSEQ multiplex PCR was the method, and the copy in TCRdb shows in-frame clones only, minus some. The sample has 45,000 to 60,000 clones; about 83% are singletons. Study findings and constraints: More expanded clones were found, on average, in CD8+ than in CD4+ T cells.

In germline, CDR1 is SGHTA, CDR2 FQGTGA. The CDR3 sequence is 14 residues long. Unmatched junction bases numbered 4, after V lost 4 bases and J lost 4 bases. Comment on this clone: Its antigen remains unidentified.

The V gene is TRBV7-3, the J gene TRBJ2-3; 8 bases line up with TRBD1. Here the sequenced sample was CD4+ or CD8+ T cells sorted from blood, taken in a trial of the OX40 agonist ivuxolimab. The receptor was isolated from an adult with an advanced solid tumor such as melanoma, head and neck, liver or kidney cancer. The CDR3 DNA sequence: TGTGCCAGCAGCTCAGGACAGGGCGCAGATACGCAGTATTTT. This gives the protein CASSSGQGADTQYF.